Each of the 8 T cell receptor beta chains below was sequenced from the same sample in a study of blood T cells in healthy people across ages. Alongside a J-beta primer mix, a sample-barcoded 5' primer served in a second PCR lasting about 7 to 11 cycles. TCRdb re-called the 5' RACE reads through MiXCR, storing one row per CDR3 protein. There are hundreds of thousands of distinct CDR3 sequences in the sample; 49% occur only once, and around a third lies in the top ten. Material: blood. These receptors came from a woman aged 60-70 years in good health.

The chain recombines TRBV5-1 with TRBJ2-5; TRBD2 aligns across 8 bases. In germline, CDR1 is SGHRS, CDR2 YFSETQ. The CDR3 covers 16 residues. The ends lost 0 bases at V and 3 bases at J; junction bases unmatched: 7. The CDR3 protein is CASSLAPTSGKETQYF. CDR3 nucleotides: TGCGCCAGCAGCTTGGCCCCCACTAGCGGCAAAGAGACCCAGTACTTC.

The chain links TRBV20-1 to TRBJ2-1, with 7 bases identical to TRBD2. V gave up 0 bases and J gave up 4 bases; unmatched junction bases: 6. The CDR3 is made up of 15 amino acids. CDR1 is DFQATT and CDR2 is SNEGSKA in the germline V gene (reference sequence). CDR3 amino acids: CSARDARGSYNEQFF. CDR3 nucleotide sequence: TGCAGTGCTAGAGACGCTCGCGGGAGTTACAATGAGCAGTTCTTC.

The chain uses TRBV28 and TRBJ2-7; weak D call: TRBD2 (7 bases). V lost 7 bases and J 4 bases, leaving 14 bases between the germline ends. The CDR3 runs 13 residues. Looked up from germline, CDR1 is MDHEN and CDR2 is SYDVKM. The CDR3 loop reads CASTKRGGYEQYF. The CDR3 nucleotides are TGTGCCAGCACCAAAAGGGGGGGTTACGAGCAGTACTTC.

This chain links TRBV12-3 or TRBV12-4 with TRBJ2-1; a weak D match, TRBD2 (5 bases). This CDR3 is 12 amino acids long. The V end lost 8 bases, the J end lost 5 bases, and 10 bases lay between the germline ends. The CDR3: CASDQRNNEQFF. Written as DNA, the CDR3 is TGTGCCAGCGACCAGCGGAACAATGAGCAGTTCTTC.

V usage is TRBV24-1 and J usage is TRBJ1-5; 10 positions agree with TRBD1. The germline gives CDR1 KGHDR, CDR2 SFDVKD. J lost 5 bases, V lost 5 bases, and 8 bases had no gene match. The CDR3 has 16 residues. Here the CDR3 reads CATSATGQGKDQPQHF. The CDR3, as DNA: TGTGCCACCAGTGCTACGGGACAGGGGAAAGATCAGCCCCAGCATTTT.

V usage is TRBV18 and J usage is TRBJ2-4, with D hard to call. The germline V and J ends were trimmed by 2 bases and 4 bases, with 15 bases remaining between them. Germline CDR1 reads KGHSH; CDR2 reads LQKENI. There are 16 residues in the CDR3. The CDR3 bases are TGTGCCAGCTCACCATTTGTAGGCCAGGAAAAAAACATTCAGTACTTC. Translation gives CASSPFVGQEKNIQYF.

V gene TRBV28 combines with J gene TRBJ1-5, with 8 positions matching TRBD1. CDR1 and CDR2 from the germline V gene are MDHEN and SYDVKM. V was clipped by 8 bases and J by 6 bases; unmatched bases: 12. CDR3 length: 15 residues. CDR3 nucleotides: TGTGCCAGCCAACGACCAGGGGGCAGGGGTCAGCCCCAGCATTTT. As protein: CASQRPGGRGQPQHF.

In its sample, this clonotype was seen a few times. This chain connects TRBV7-2 to TRBJ2-7; the D call may be TRBD1 or TRBD2 (5 bases each). This CDR3 spans 16 amino acids. Trimming left V 2 bases short and J 0 bases short, with 14 bases between. Germline CDR1 reads SGHTA; CDR2 reads FQGNSA. CDR3 region: CASSLFPPGSSYEQYF. CDR3 DNA: TGTGCCAGCAGCTTATTCCCCCCAGGGAGCTCCTACGAGCAGTACTTC.